Described below is a single T cell receptor (beta chain) sequence and its context. V was pared by 4 bases and J by 5 bases, with 9 bases of the junction left unmatched. Germline CDR1 is SGHKS and CDR2 is YYEKEE (reference sequence). The CDR3 consists of 16 residues. These data originate in a study of OX40 agonist ivuxolimab in advanced cancers. Study as a whole: The dose-escalation cohort was roughly 84% male, with a mean age of 60 years, ranging roughly 23 to 85.

Clones were read by immunoSEQ multiplex PCR, and TCRdb kept only the in-frame ones, dropping some. The repertoire consists of about 82,000 clones, with around 88% occurring once and the leading ten covering less than 0.85%. The chain is built from TRBV5-5 and TRBJ1-4, with 9 bases aligning to TRBD1. The origin of this receptor is an adult with an advanced solid tumor such as melanoma, head and neck, liver or kidney cancer. This specimen was CD4+ or CD8+ T cells sorted from blood, taken in a trial of the OX40 agonist ivuxolimab. The DNA for the CDR3 is TGTGCCAGCAGCCTGTTCCCCGGGACAGGGAATGAAAAACTGTTTTTT. Its translation: CASSLFPGTGNEKLFF.